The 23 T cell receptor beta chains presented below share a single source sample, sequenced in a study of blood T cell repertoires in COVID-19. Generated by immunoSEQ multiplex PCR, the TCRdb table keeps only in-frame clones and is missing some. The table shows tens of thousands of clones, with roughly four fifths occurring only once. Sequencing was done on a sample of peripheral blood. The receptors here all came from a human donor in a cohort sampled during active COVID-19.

CDR3 protein: CASSPRLVAGNEQFF. As DNA, the CDR3 is TGTGCCAGCAGCCCAAGACTAGTAGCGGGCAATGAGCAGTTCTTC. The V gene is TRBV7-2, the J gene TRBJ2-1; 7 bases match TRBD2. Trimming removed 5 bases from V and 6 bases from J; junction bases left unmatched: 10. This CDR3 contains 15 residues. Germline CDR1 is SGHTA and CDR2 is FQGNSA.

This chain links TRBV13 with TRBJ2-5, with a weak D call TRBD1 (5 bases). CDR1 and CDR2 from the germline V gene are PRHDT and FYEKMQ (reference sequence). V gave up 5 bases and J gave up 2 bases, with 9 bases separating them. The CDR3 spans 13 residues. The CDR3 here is CASSRQLQETQYF. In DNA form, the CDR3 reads TGTGCCAGCAGCCGACAGCTACAAGAGACCCAGTACTTC.

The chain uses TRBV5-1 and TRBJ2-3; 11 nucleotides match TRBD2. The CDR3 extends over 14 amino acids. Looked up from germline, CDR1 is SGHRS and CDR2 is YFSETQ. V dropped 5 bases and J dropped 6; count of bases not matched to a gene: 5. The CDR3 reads CASSLAGGPDTQYF. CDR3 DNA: TGCGCCAGCAGTCTAGCGGGGGGTCCGGATACGCAGTATTTT. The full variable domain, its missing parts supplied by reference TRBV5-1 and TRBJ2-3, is KAGVTQTPRYLIKTRGQQVTLSCSPISGHRSVSWYQQTPGQGLQFLFEYFSETQRNKGNFPGRFSGRQFSNSRSEMNVSTLELGDSALYLCASSLAGGPDTQYFGPGTRLTVL.

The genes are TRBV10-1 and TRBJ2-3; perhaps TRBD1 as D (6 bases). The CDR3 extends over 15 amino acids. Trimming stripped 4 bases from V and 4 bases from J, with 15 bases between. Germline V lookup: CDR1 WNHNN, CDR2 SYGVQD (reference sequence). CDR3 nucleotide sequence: TGCGCCAGCAGTGGGACGGGGCCAGGGGCAGATACGCAGTATTTT. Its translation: CASSGTGPGADTQYF.

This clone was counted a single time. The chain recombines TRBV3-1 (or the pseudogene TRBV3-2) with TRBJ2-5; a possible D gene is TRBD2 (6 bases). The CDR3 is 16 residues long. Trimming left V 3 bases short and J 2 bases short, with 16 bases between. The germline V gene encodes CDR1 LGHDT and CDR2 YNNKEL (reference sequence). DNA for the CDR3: TGTGCCAGCAGCCAGGGGGGAACGAACCTACAAGAGACCCAGTACTTC. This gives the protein CASSQGGTNLQETQYF.

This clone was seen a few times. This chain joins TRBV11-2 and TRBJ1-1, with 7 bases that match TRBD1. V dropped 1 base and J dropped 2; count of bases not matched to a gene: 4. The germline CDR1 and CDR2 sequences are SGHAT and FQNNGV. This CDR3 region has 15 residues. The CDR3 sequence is CASSLVRGRNTEAFF. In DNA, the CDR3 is TGTGCCAGCAGCTTAGTGAGGGGGCGCAACACTGAAGCTTTCTTT.

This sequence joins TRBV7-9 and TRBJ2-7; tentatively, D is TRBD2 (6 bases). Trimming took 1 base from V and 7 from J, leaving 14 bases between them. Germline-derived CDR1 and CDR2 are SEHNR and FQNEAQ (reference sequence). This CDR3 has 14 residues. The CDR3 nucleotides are TGTGCCAGCAGCTTAGAGGCCGGGGCGGGGGAGCAGTACTTC. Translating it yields CASSLEAGAGEQYF.

The CDR3 sequence: CASSSHGGGPYEQYF. For the CDR3, the DNA is TGTGCCAGCAGCTCACACGGCGGGGGGCCCTACGAGCAGTACTTC. V gene TRBV11-2 combines with J gene TRBJ2-7; 8 bases agree with TRBD2. The CDR3 consists of 15 residues. From germline, CDR1 is SGHAT and CDR2 FQNNGV. V lost 4 bases, J lost 2 bases, and 7 bases stayed unmatched. Using reference TRBV11-2 and TRBJ2-7 for the parts outside the CDR3, the full variable domain is EAGVAQSPRYKIIEKRQSVAFWCNPISGHATLYWYQQILGQGPKLLIQFQNNGVVDDSQLPKDRFSAERLKGVDSTLKIQPAKLEDSAVYLCASSSHGGGPYEQYFGPGTRLTVT.

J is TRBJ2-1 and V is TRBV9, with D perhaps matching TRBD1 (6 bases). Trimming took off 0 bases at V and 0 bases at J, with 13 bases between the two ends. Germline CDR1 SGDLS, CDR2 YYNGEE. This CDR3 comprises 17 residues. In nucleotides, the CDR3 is TGTGCCAGCAGCGTAGCGATAACAGGGAGCTCCTACAATGAGCAGTTCTTC. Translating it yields CASSVAITGSSYNEQFF.

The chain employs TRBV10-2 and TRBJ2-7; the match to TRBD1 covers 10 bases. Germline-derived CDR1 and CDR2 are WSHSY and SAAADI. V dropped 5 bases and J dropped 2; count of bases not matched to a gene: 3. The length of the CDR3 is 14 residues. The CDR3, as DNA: TGCGCCAGCAGTTTCGGGACAGGGGCCTACGAGCAGTACTTC. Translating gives CASSFGTGAYEQYF.

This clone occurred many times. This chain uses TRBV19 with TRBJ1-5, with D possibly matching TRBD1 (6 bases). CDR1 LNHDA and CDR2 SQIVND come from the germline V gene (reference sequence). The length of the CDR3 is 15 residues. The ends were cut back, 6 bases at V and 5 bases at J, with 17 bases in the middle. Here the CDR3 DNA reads TGTGCCAGTAGGATGCGGGGGGCTTGGGATCAGCCCCAGCATTTT. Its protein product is CASRMRGAWDQPQHF.

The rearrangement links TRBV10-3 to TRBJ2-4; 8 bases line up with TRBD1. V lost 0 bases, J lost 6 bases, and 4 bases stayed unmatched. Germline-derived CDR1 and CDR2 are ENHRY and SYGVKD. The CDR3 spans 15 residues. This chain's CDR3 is CAISESGTGRNIQYF. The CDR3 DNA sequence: TGTGCCATCAGTGAGTCCGGGACAGGAAGAAACATTCAGTACTTC.

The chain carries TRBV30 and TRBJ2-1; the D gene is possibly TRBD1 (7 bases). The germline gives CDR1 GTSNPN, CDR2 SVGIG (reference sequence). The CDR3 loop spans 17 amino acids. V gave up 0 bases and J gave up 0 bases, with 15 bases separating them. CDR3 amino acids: CAWSVIAGQSSYNEQFF. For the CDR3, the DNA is TGTGCCTGGAGTGTAATCGCGGGACAGAGCTCCTACAATGAGCAGTTCTTC.

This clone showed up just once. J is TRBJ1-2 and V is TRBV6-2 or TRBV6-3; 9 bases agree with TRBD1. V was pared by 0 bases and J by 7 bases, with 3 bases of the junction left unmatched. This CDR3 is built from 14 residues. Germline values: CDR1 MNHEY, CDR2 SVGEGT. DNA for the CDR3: TGTGCCAGCAGTTACTCACAGGGGGCGCTTGGCTACACCTTC. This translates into CASSYSQGALGYTF.

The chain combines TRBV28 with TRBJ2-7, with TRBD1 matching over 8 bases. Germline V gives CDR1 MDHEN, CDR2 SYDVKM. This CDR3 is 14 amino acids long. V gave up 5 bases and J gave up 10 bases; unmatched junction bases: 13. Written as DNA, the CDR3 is TGTGCCAGCAGTCCTCCGGGACAGGCTATGGCTCAGTACTTC. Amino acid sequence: CASSPPGQAMAQYF.

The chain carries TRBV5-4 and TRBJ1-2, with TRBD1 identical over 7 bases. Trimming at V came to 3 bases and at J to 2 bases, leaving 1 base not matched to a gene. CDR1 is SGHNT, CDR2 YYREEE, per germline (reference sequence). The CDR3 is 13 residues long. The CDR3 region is CASSSGQNYGYTF. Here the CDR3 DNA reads TGTGCCAGCAGCTCGGGACAGAACTATGGCTACACCTTC.

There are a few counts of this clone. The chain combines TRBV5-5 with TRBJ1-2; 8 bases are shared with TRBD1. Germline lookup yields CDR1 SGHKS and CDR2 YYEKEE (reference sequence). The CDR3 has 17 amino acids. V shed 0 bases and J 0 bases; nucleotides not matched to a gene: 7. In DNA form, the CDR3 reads TGTGCCAGCAGCTTGGGGCCCGACAGGGGATCTAACTATGGCTACACCTTC. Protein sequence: CASSLGPDRGSNYGYTF.

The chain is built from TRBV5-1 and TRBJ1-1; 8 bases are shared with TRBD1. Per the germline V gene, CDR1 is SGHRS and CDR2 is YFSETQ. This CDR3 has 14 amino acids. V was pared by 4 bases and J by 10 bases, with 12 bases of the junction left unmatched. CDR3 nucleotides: TGCGCCAGCAGCATCGGACAGGGTAGGCCAGGAGCTTTCTTT. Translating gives CASSIGQGRPGAFF.

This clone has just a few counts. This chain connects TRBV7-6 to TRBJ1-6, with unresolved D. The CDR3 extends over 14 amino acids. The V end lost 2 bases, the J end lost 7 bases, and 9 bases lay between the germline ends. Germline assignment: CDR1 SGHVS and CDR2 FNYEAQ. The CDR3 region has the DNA TGTGCCAGCAGCTTACAGGCATACAATTCACCCCTCCACTTT. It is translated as CASSLQAYNSPLHF.

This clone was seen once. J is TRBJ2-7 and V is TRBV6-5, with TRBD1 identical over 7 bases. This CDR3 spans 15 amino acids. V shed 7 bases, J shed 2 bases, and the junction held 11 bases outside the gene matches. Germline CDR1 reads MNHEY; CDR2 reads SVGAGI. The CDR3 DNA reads TGTGCCAGCACATTCCAAACGGGACAGACCTACGAGCAGTACTTC. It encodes CASTFQTGQTYEQYF.

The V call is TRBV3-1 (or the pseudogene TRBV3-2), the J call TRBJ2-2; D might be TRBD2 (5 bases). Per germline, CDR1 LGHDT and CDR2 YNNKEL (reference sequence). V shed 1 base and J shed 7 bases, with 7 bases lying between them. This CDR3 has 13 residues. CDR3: CASSQVEGGELFF. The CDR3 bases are TGTGCCAGCAGCCAAGTAGAGGGCGGGGAGCTGTTTTTT.

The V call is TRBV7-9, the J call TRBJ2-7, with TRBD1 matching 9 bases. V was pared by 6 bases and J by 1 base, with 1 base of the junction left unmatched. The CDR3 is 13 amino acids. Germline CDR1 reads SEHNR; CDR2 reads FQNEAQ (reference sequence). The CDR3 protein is CASRQGASYEQYF. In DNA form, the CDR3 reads TGTGCCAGCAGACAGGGGGCTTCCTACGAGCAGTACTTC.

The CDR3 loop reads CASSPGGGWNEQFF. As DNA, the CDR3 is TGTGCCAGCAGCCCCGGCGGGGGCTGGAATGAGCAGTTCTTC. The chain combines TRBV7-7 with TRBJ2-1; a possible D gene is TRBD2 (7 bases). The CDR3 has 14 amino acids. CDR1 and CDR2 from the germline V gene are SSHAT and FNYEAQ (reference sequence). The ends were cut back, 5 bases at V and 7 bases at J, with 15 bases in the middle.